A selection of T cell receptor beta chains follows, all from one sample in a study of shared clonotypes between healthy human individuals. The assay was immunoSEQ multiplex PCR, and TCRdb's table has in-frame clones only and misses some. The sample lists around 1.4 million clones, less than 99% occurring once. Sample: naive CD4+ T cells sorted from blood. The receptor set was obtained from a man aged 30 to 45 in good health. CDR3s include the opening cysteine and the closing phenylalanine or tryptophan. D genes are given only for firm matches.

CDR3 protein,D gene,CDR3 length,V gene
CASSHTGTLSGSQETQYF,.,18,TRBV5-1
CASSLGGSGNTIYF,.,14,TRBV11-2
CAWTRGGGGYTF,.,12,TRBV30
CASSLEFYEQYF,.,12,TRBV7-7
CASSPGWGLDDEQFF,.,15,TRBV14
CASSVGLAGRNGELFF,TRBD2,16,TRBV9
CASSFRQGMQDTQYF,.,15,TRBV5-5
CASSLTFPGQALGYTF,TRBD1,16,TRBV5-6
CASSSQGYTEAFF,.,13,TRBV5-1
CASSLFHGLAGGETQYF,TRBD2,17,TRBV7-9